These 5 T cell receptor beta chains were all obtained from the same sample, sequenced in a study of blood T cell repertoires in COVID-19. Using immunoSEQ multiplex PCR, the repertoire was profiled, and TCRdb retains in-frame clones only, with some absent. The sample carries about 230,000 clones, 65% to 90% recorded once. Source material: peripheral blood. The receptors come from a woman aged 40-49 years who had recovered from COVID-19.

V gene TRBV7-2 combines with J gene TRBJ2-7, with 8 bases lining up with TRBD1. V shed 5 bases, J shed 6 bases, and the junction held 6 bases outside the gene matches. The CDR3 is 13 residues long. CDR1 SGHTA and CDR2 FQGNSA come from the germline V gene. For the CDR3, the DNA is TGTGCCAGCAGCCTAGGACAGGGTCCCGAGCAGTACTTC. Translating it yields CASSLGQGPEQYF.

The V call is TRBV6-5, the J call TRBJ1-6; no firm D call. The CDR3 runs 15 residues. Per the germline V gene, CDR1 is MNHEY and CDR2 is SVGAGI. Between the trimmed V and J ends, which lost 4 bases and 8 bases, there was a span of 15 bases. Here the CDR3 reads CASSLSALEDSPLHF. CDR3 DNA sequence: TGTGCCAGCAGTTTATCGGCTTTGGAGGATTCACCCCTCCACTTT.

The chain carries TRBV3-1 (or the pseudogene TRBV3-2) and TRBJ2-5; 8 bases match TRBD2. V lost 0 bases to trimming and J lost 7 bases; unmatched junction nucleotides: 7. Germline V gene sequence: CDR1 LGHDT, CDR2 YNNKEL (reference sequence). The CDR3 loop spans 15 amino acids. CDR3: CASSQDKAGGRTQYF. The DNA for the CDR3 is TGTGCCAGCAGCCAAGATAAGGCGGGGGGTCGGACCCAGTACTTC.

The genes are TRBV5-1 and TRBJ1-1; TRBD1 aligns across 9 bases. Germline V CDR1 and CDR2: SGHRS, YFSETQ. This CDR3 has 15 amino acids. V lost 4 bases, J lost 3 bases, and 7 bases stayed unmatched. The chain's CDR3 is CASSRQQGADTEAFF. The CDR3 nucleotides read TGCGCCAGCAGCAGACAACAGGGGGCGGACACTGAAGCTTTCTTT.

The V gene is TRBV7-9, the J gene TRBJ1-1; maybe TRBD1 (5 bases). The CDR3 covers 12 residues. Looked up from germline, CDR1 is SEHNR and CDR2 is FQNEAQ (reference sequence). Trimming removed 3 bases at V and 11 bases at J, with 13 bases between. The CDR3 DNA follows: TGTGCCAGCAGCTTCTTATCAGGGAACGCTTTCTTT. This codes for CASSFLSGNAFF.